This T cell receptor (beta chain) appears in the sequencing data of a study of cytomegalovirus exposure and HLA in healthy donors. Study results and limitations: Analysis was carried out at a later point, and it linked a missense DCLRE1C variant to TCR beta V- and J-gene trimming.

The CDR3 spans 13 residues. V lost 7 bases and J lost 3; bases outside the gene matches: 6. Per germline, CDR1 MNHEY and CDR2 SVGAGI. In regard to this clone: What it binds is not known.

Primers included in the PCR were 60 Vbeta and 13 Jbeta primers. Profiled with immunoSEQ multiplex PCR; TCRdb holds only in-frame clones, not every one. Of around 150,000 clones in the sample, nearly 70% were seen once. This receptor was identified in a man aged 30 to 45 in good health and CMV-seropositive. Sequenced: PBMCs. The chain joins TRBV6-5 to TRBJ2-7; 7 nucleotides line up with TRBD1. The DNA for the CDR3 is TGTGCCAGCATCACCCCAGGGGGCTACGAGCAGTACTTC. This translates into CASITPGGYEQYF.